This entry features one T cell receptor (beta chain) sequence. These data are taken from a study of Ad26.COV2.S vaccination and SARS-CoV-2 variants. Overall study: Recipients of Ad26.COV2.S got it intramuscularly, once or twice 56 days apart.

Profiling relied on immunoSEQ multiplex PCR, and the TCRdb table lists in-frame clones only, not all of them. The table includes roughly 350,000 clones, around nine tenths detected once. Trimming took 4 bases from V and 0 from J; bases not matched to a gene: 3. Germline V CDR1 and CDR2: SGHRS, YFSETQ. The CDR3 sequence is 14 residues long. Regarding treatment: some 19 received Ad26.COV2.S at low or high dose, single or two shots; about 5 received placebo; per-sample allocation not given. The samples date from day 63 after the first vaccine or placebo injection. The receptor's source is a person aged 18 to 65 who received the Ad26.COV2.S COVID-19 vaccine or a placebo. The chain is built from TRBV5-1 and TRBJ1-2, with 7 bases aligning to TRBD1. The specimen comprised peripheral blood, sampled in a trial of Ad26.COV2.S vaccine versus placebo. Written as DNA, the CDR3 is TGCGCCAGCAGCCCACAGGGGACTAACTATGGCTACACCTTC. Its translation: CASSPQGTNYGYTF.